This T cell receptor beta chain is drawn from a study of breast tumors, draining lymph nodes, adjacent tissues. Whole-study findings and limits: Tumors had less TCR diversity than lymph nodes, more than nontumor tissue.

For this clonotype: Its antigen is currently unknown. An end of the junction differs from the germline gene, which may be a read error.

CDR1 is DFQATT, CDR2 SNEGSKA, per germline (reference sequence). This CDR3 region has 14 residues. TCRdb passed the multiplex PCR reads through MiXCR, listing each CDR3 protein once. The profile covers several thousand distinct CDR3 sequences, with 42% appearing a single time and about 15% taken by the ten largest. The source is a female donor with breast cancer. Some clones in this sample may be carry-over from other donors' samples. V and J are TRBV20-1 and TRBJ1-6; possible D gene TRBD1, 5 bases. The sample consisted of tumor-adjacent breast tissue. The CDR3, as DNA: TGCAGCGCGGGGGACGGTCCGTATAATCCACCCCTCCACTTT. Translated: CSAGDGPYNPPLHF.